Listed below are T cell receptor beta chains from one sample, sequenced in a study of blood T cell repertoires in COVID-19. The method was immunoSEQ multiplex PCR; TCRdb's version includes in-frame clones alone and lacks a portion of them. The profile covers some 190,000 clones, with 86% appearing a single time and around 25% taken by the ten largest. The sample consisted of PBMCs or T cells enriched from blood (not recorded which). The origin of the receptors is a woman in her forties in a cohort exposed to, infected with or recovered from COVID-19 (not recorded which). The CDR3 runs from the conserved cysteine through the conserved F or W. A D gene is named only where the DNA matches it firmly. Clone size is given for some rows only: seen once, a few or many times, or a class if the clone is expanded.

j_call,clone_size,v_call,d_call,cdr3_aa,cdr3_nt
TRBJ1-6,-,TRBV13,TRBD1,CASSHSTGGRNSPLHF,TGTGCCAGCAGCCACAGTACAGGGGGAAGGAATTCACCCCTCCACTTT
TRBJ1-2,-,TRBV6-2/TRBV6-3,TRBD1,CASSWGQGADGYTF,TGTGCCAGCAGTTGGGGACAGGGGGCAGACGGCTACACCTTC
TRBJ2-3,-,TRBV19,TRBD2,CASSSLRGGEVQGTDTQYF,TGTGCCAGTAGTTCTCTGCGGGGAGGGGAGGTCCAGGGCACAGATACGCAGTATTTT
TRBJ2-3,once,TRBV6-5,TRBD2,CASSFGLAGTADTQYF,TGTGCCAGCAGTTTCGGGTTAGCGGGGACGGCAGATACGCAGTATTTT
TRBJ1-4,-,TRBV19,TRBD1,CASSPSPGGEKLFF,TGTGCCAGTAGTCCTTCGCCAGGGGGTGAAAAACTGTTTTTT
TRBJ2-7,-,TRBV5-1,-,CASSLIPDSYEQYF,TGCGCCAGCAGCTTGATTCCAGACTCCTACGAGCAGTACTTC
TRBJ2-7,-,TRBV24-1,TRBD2,CATSVPPPGLAGGSYEQYF,TGTGCCACCAGTGTGCCGCCTCCGGGACTAGCGGGAGGGTCCTACGAGCAGTACTTC
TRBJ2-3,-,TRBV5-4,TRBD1,CASSSRGRASTDTQYF,TGTGCCAGCAGCTCGAGGGGGCGGGCTAGCACAGATACGCAGTATTTT
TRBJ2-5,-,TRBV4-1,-,CASSQEFGVAETQYF,TGCGCCAGCAGCCAAGAATTTGGAGTCGCCGAGACCCAGTACTTC
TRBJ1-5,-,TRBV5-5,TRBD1,CASSSDRGLGQPQHF,TGTGCCAGCAGTTCCGACAGGGGGCTAGGTCAGCCCCAGCATTTT
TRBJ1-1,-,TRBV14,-,CASSQDRHMNTEAFF,TGTGCCAGCAGCCAAGATAGACACATGAACACTGAAGCTTTCTTT
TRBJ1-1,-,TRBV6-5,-,CASSYDPGQMTEAFF,TGTGCCAGCAGTTACGACCCTGGGCAGATGACTGAAGCTTTCTTT
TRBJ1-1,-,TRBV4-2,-,CASSQETGNTEAFF,TGTGCCAGCAGCCAGGAGACAGGGAACACTGAAGCTTTCTTT
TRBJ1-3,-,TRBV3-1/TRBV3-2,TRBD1,CASSQGYRGYSGNTIYF,TGTGCCAGCAGCCAAGGCTACAGGGGATACTCTGGAAACACCATATATTTT
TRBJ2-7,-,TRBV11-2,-,CASSLIGGAYEQYF,TGTGCCAGCAGCTTAATTGGCGGAGCCTACGAGCAGTACTTC
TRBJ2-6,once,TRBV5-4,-,CASSLSGAGANVLTF,TGTGCCAGCAGCTTATCAGGGGCTGGGGCCAACGTCCTGACTTTC
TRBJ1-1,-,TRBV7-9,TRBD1,CASRKTGDAEAFF,TGTGCCAGCAGAAAAACAGGGGACGCTGAAGCTTTCTTT
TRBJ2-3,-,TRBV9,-,CASKAGYQDTQYF,TGTGCCAGCAAAGCGGGCTATCAGGATACGCAGTATTTT